This T cell receptor (beta chain) is from a study of T-cell reconstitution after alpha-beta-depleted transplantation in children. There are many counts of this clonotype. With V trimmed by 4 bases and J by 4 bases, 6 bases remained unmatched. The CDR3 has 14 residues. It was with unique molecular identifiers that the TCRbeta library was prepared. TCRdb processed the PCR reads anew with MiXCR; each CDR3 protein has one entry. Counted here are 250,000 to 300,000 distinct CDR3 sequences, approximately 9.6% occurring once; the ten biggest clones make up roughly a tenth. The material was PBMCs from the stem cell graft donor, obtained from the stem cell graft. The chain carries TRBV12-3 or TRBV12-4 and TRBJ2-5; 7 nucleotides line up with TRBD2. The clonotype comes from a human donor who donated a stem cell graft to a child with SCID. The CDR3 loop is CASSWAGRGETQYF. The CDR3 nucleotides read TGTGCCAGCAGTTGGGCAGGGAGGGGAGAGACCCAGTACTTC.